This T cell receptor beta chain derives from a study of chemoradiotherapy in HPV16-positive cancers. Over chemoradiotherapy, repertoires were sampled more than once. Produced via immunoSEQ multiplex PCR; TCRdb's table is partial and in-frame only. The data hold approximately 15,000 clones, with around 72% observed a single time. The receptor comes from a human donor with HPV-associated anogenital cancer. The sample was gathered from a patient who underwent chemoradiotherapy.

Written as DNA, the CDR3 is TGCGCCAGCAGCTTGGTCGTCGGAGAGCAGTTCTTC. It codes for CASSLVVGEQFF. The chain employs TRBV5-1 and TRBJ2-1; no clear D. The CDR3 has 12 residues. Trimming removed 0 bases at V and 10 bases at J, with 8 bases between. The germline V gene encodes CDR1 SGHRS and CDR2 YFSETQ. The variable domain in full, completed from reference TRBV5-1 and TRBJ2-1, reads KAGVTQTPRYLIKTRGQQVTLSCSPISGHRSVSWYQQTPGQGLQFLFEYFSETQRNKGNFPGRFSGRQFSNSRSEMNVSTLELGDSALYLCASSLVVGEQFFGPGTRLTVL.